The sequence of this T cell receptor (beta chain) was determined in a study of shared clonotypes between healthy human individuals. Terminally differentiated effector memory CD45RA+ cells were excluded from the naive CD8 cells, which were CD45RO-negative and positively selected for CCR7. General study results and limits: Unshared clonotypes carried lower generation probabilities than those common to all four donors.

The CDR3 spans 16 residues. The junction had 6 bases not matched to a gene; V was cut back by 5 bases and J by 0 bases. Germline V gives CDR1 SGHTA, CDR2 FQGTGA. It was at deep level that the assay was run. TCRdb's table, derived via immunoSEQ multiplex PCR, lists solely in-frame clones and lacks some. The data show around 700,000 clones, about 90% seen once. Points on this clone: The antigen remains unidentified.

The source of this sequence is a man aged 25-45 years in good health. V is TRBV7-3 and J is TRBJ2-2; 7 nucleotides line up with TRBD2. The sample comprised naive CD8+ T cells sorted from blood. The CDR3 spells CASSQGGTTNTGELFF. The CDR3 DNA reads TGTGCCAGCAGCCAGGGCGGGACTACGAACACCGGGGAGCTGTTTTTT.